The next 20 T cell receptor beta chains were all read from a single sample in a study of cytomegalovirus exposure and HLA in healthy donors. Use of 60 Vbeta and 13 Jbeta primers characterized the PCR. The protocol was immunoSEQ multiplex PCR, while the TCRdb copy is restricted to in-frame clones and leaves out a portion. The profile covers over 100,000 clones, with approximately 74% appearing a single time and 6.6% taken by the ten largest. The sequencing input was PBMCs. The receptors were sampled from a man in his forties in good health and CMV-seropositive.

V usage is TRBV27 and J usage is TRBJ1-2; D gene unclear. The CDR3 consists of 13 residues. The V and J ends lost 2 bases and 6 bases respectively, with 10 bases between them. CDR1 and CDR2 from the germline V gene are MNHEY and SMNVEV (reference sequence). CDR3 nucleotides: TGTGCCAGCAGTTTAGCTAGAACCCATGGCTACACCTTC. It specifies CASSLARTHGYTF.

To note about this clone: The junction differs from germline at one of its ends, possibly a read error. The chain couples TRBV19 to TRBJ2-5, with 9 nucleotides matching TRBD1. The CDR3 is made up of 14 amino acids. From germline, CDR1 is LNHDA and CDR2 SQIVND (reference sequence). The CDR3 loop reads CASSIGRWGQGPHF. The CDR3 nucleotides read TGTGCCAGTAGTATAGGCCGATGGGGACAGGGACCTCACTTC.

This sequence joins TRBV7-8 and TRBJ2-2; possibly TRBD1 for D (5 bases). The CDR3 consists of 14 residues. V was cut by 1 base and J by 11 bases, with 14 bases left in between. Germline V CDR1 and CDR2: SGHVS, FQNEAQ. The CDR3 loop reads CASSLVTGALELFF. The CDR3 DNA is TGTGCCAGCAGCTTAGTTACAGGCGCCCTTGAGCTGTTTTTT.

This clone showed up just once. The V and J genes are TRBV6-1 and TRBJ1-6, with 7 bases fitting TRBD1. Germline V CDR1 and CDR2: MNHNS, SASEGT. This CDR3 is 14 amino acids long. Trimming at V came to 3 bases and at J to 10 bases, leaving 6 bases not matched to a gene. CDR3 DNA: TGTGCCAGCAGTGATCGACAGGGCGAGTCACCCCTCCACTTT. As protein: CASSDRQGESPLHF.

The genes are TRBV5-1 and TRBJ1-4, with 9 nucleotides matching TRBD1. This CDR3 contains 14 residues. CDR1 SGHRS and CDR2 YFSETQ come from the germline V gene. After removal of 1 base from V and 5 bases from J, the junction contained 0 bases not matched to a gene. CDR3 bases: TGCGCCAGCAGCTTGACAGGGGGCAATGAAAAACTGTTTTTT. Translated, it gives CASSLTGGNEKLFF.

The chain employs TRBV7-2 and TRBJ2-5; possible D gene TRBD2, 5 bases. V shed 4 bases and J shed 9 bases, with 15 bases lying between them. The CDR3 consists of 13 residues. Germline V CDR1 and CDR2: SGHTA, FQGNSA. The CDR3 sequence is CASSSNLIGAQYF. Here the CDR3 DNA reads TGTGCCAGCAGCTCGAACCTCATCGGGGCCCAGTACTTC.

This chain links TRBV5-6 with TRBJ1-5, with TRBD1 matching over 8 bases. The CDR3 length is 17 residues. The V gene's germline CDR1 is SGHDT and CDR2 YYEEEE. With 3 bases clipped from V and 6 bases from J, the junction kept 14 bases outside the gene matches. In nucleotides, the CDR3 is TGTGCCAGCAGCTCCTTCCGGCAGGGGGCGGGTGGTCAGCCCCAGCATTTT. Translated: CASSSFRQGAGGQPQHF.

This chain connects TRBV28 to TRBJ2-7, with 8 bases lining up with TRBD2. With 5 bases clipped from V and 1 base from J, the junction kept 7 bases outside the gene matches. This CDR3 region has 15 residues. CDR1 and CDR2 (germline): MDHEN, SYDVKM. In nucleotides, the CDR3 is TGTGCCAGCAGTGCTCAACTAGCGGTATCCTACGAGCAGTACTTC. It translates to CASSAQLAVSYEQYF.

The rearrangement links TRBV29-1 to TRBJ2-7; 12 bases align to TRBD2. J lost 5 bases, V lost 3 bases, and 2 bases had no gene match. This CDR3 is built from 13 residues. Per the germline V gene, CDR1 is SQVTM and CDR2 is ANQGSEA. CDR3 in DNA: TGCAGCGTTGACCTAGCGGGAGGGAACGAGCAGTACTTC. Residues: CSVDLAGGNEQYF.

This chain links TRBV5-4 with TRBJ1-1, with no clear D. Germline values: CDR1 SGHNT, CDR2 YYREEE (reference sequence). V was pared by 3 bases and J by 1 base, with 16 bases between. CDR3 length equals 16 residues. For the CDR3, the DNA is TGTGCCAGCAGCTCCTCTGTCGGAGGCCCGAACACTGAAGCTTTCTTT. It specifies CASSSSVGGPNTEAFF.

CDR3: CASSVGQGAVQPQHF. The CDR3, as DNA: TGTGCCAGCAGCGTAGGCCAGGGGGCTGTTCAGCCCCAGCATTTT. This chain uses TRBV9 with TRBJ1-5, with 8 bases matching TRBD1. The length of the CDR3 is 15 residues. The germline V gene encodes CDR1 SGDLS and CDR2 YYNGEE. Losses at the gene ends were 0 bases for V and 6 bases for J; bases not matched to a gene: 5.

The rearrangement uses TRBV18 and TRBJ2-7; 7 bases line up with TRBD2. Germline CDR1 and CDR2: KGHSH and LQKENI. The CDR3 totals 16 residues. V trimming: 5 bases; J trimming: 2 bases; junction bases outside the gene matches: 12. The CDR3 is CASSSGGPGGAYEQYF. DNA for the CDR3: TGTGCCAGCTCATCAGGCGGACCGGGGGGAGCCTACGAGCAGTACTTC.

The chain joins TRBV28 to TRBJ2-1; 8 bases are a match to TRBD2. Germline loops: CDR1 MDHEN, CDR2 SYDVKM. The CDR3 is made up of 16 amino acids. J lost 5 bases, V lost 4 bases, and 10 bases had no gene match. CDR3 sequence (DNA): TGTGCCAGCAGTTCTTCCTCTAGCGGGTGGAACAATGAGCAGTTCTTC. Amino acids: CASSSSSSGWNNEQFF.

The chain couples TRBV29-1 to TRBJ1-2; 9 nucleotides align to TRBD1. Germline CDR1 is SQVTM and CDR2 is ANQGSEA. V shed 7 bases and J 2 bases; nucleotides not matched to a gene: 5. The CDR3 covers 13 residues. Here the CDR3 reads CSGGQGMNYGYTF. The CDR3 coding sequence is TGCAGCGGTGGACAGGGGATGAACTATGGCTACACCTTC.

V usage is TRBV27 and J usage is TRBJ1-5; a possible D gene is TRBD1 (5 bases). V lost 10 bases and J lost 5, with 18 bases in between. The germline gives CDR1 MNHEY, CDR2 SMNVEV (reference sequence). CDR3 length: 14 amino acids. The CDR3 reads CATKGAGFYQPQHF. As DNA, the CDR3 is TGTGCCACCAAAGGGGCAGGGTTTTATCAGCCCCAGCATTTT.

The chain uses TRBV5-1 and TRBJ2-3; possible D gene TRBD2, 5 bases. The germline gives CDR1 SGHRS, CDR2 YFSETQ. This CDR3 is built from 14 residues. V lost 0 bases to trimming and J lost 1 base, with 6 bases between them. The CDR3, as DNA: TGCGCCAGCAGCTTGGCCGGGGGCACAGATACGCAGTATTTT. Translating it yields CASSLAGGTDTQYF.

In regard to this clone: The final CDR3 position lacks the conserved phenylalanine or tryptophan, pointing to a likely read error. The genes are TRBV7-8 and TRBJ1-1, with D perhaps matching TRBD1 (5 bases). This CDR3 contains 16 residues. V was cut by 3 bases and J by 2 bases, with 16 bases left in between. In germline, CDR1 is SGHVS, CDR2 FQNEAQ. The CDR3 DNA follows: TGTGCCAGCAGCTTTTTAGGACGTGGGGCCAACACTGAAGCTTTCCTT. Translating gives CASSFLGRGANTEAFL.

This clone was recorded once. CDR3 in DNA: TGTGCCAGTAGTACCTTACAGGGTAATCTCGACACCGGGGAGCTGTTTTTT. Protein product: CASSTLQGNLDTGELFF. The chain is built from TRBV19 and TRBJ2-2, with a tentative D call TRBD1 (6 bases). Per the germline V gene, CDR1 is LNHDA and CDR2 is SQIVND (reference sequence). V was cut by 4 bases and J by 3 bases, with 18 bases left in between. The CDR3 consists of 17 residues.

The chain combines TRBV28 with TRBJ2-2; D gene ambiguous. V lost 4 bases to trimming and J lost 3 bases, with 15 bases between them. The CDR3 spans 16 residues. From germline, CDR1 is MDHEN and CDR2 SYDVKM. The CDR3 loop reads CASSSPINTYTGELFF. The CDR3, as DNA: TGTGCCAGCAGTTCCCCCATTAACACATACACCGGGGAGCTGTTTTTT. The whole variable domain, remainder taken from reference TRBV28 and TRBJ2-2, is DVKVTQSSRYLVKRTGEKVFLECVQDMDHENMFWYRQDPGLGLRLIYFSYDVKMKEKGDIPEGYSVSREKKERFSLILESASTNQTSMYLCASSSPINTYTGELFFGEGSRLTVL.

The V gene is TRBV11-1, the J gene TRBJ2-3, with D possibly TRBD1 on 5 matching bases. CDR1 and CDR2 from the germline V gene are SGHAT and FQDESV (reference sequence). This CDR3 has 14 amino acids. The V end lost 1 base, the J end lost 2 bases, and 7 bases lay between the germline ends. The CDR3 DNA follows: TGTGCCAGCAGCTTAGAGGGGCACACAGATACGCAGTATTTT. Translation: CASSLEGHTDTQYF.